The rows below give T cell receptor beta chains drawn from one sample of a study of low-dose radiotherapy and immunotherapy resistance in tumors. A single record per CDR3 protein comes from TCRdb applying MiXCR to the reads. The sample yields about 35,000 distinct CDR3 sequences, more than 20% seen once. This specimen consisted of PBMCs, obtained after low-dose radiotherapy plus immunotherapy. The receptors here all came from a female donor with ovarian cancer. Both conserved end residues are part of each CDR3. D genes are given only for firm matches. The listing skips clone size in some rows; elsewhere it reads once, few, many or a size class.

clone size: many; V gene: TRBV14; D gene: -; J gene: TRBJ2-1; CDR3 DNA: TGTGCCAGCAGCCAAGATCTGCAGGATGTCTCCTACAATGAGCAGTTCTTC; CDR3 protein: CASSQDLQDVSYNEQFF
clone size: many; V gene: TRBV24-1; D gene: TRBD1; J gene: TRBJ1-2; CDR3 DNA: TGTGCCACCAGTGAACCGGGACAGAGGGGCTACACCTTC; CDR3 protein: CATSEPGQRGYTF
clone size: many; V gene: TRBV3-1; D gene: -; J gene: TRBJ2-3; CDR3 DNA: TGTGCCAGCAGCCAAGATCTAGGGGTGGCAGGAGCAACAGATACGCAGTATTTT; CDR3 protein: CASSQDLGVAGATDTQYF
clone size: many; V gene: TRBV28; D gene: -; J gene: TRBJ2-7; CDR3 DNA: TGTGCCAGCAGTAATTTCGTCGGGGGGCGCCCCTACGAGCAGTACTTC; CDR3 protein: CASSNFVGGRPYEQYF
clone size: -; V gene: TRBV19; D gene: -; J gene: TRBJ2-3; CDR3 DNA: TGTGCCAGTAGTACTGACCGCAGCACAGATACGCAGTATTTT; CDR3 protein: CASSTDRSTDTQYF
clone size: many; V gene: TRBV9; D gene: TRBD2; J gene: TRBJ2-7; CDR3 DNA: TGTGCCAGCAGCGCGGGAGGGAGAACCTACGAGCAGTACTTC; CDR3 protein: CASSAGGRTYEQYF
clone size: many; V gene: TRBV6-2/TRBV6-3; D gene: -; J gene: TRBJ1-3; CDR3 DNA: TGTGCCGCCGGCCGGAGACAGGGAAACACCATATATTTT; CDR3 protein: CAAGRRQGNTIYF
clone size: many; V gene: TRBV5-6; D gene: TRBD1; J gene: TRBJ2-7; CDR3 DNA: TGTGCCAGCAGCTTGGTGGACAGGACCTACTTCGAGCAGTACTTC; CDR3 protein: CASSLVDRTYFEQYF
clone size: once; V gene: TRBV28; D gene: -; J gene: TRBJ2-1; CDR3 DNA: TGTGCCAGCAGCGGGCCCTACAATGAGCAGTTCTTC; CDR3 protein: CASSGPYNEQFF
clone size: many; V gene: TRBV11-2; D gene: -; J gene: TRBJ2-3; CDR3 DNA: TGTGCCAGCAGCTTAGGGGGGCCCACAGATACGCAGTATTTT; CDR3 protein: CASSLGGPTDTQYF
clone size: few; V gene: TRBV4-2; D gene: TRBD2; J gene: TRBJ2-1; CDR3 DNA: TGTGCCAGCAGCCAAGAAGGACTAGCGGGAGCGTCCGGCAATGAGCAGTTCTTC; CDR3 protein: CASSQEGLAGASGNEQFF
clone size: many; V gene: TRBV30; D gene: -; J gene: TRBJ1-2; CDR3 DNA: TGTGCCTGGAGTGTACGGGGCAGCTACTATGGCTACACCTTC; CDR3 protein: CAWSVRGSYYGYTF
clone size: many; V gene: TRBV20-1; D gene: TRBD2; J gene: TRBJ2-3; CDR3 DNA: TGCAGTGCTTCGCGACCGGGACTAGCGGGAGAGGGCACAGATACGCAGTATTTT; CDR3 protein: CSASRPGLAGEGTDTQYF
clone size: many; V gene: TRBV19; D gene: -; J gene: TRBJ1-6; CDR3 DNA: TGTGCCAGTAGTTCCCGTCCCGGGACTTCCAGCTCCTATAATTCACCCCTCCACTTT; CDR3 protein: CASSSRPGTSSSYNSPLHF
clone size: few; V gene: TRBV28; D gene: TRBD1; J gene: TRBJ2-2; CDR3 DNA: TGTGCCAGCATTCCAAACCGACAGGGGCTTAACACCGGGGAGCTGTTTTTT; CDR3 protein: CASIPNRQGLNTGELFF
clone size: many; V gene: TRBV12-3/TRBV12-4; D gene: -; J gene: TRBJ2-1; CDR3 DNA: TGTGCCAGCAGTCCCCCCCCGGGGTCATCTATGAGCTCCTACAATGAGCAGTTCTTC; CDR3 protein: CASSPPPGSSMSSYNEQFF
clone size: -; V gene: TRBV5-6; D gene: -; J gene: TRBJ2-1; CDR3 DNA: TGTGCCAGCAGCGGCAAGGGACTGTACAATGAGCAGTTCTTC; CDR3 protein: CASSGKGLYNEQFF
clone size: many; V gene: TRBV28; D gene: -; J gene: TRBJ1-2; CDR3 DNA: TGTGCCAGCTATACGGGACGCCGGGTTGGTGGCTACACCTTC; CDR3 protein: CASYTGRRVGGYTF
clone size: many; V gene: TRBV30; D gene: -; J gene: TRBJ2-7; CDR3 DNA: TGTGCCTGGAGTCATCCAGGGGGGTACGAGCAGTACTTC; CDR3 protein: CAWSHPGGYEQYF
clone size: many; V gene: TRBV9; D gene: -; J gene: TRBJ2-2; CDR3 DNA: TGTGCCAGCAGCGCGACACCCAACACCGGGGAGCTGTTTTTT; CDR3 protein: CASSATPNTGELFF
clone size: many; V gene: TRBV28; D gene: -; J gene: TRBJ1-2; CDR3 DNA: TGTGCCAGCAGTCGAGGGTTGTATGGCTACACCTTC; CDR3 protein: CASSRGLYGYTF
clone size: -; V gene: TRBV14; D gene: -; J gene: TRBJ2-2; CDR3 DNA: TGTGCCAGCAGCCCCAAGGGGGTCTCCGGGGAGCTGTTTTTT; CDR3 protein: CASSPKGVSGELFF
clone size: many; V gene: TRBV2; D gene: -; J gene: TRBJ1-4; CDR3 DNA: TGTGCCAGCAGTGACCCCCACGGAGGGTTATCTAATGAAAAACTGTTTTTT; CDR3 protein: CASSDPHGGLSNEKLFF
clone size: many; V gene: TRBV28; D gene: -; J gene: TRBJ2-2; CDR3 DNA: TGTGCCAGCAGTTTCGGCAGGGCAGCGAACACCGGGGAGCTGTTTTTT; CDR3 protein: CASSFGRAANTGELFF
clone size: many; V gene: TRBV2; D gene: -; J gene: TRBJ2-1; CDR3 DNA: TGTGCCAGCAGCGACTACGGGGGTGACTACAATGAGCAGTTCTTC; CDR3 protein: CASSDYGGDYNEQFF
clone size: many; V gene: TRBV10-3; D gene: TRBD1; J gene: TRBJ1-5; CDR3 DNA: TGTGCCATCAGCTGGGACAGGCGGCAGCCCCAGCATTTT; CDR3 protein: CAISWDRRQPQHF
clone size: many; V gene: TRBV20-1; D gene: TRBD2; J gene: TRBJ2-3; CDR3 DNA: TGCAGTGCTATTCGAGCGGGGGGCCCTAGCACAGATACGCAGTATTTT; CDR3 protein: CSAIRAGGPSTDTQYF
clone size: many; V gene: TRBV27; D gene: TRBD1; J gene: TRBJ2-7; CDR3 DNA: TGTGCCAGCAGTTCAGCCAGGGGGCAGGGCTCCTACGAGCAGTACTTC; CDR3 protein: CASSSARGQGSYEQYF
clone size: many; V gene: TRBV10-3; D gene: -; J gene: TRBJ2-1; CDR3 DNA: TGTGCCATCAGTGCTAATTCCGACAGGAACAATGAGCAGTTCTTC; CDR3 protein: CAISANSDRNNEQFF
clone size: many; V gene: TRBV3-1; D gene: -; J gene: TRBJ2-2; CDR3 DNA: TGTGCCAGCGGCTATGGGGGTGGGGAGCTGTTTTTT; CDR3 protein: CASGYGGGELFF
clone size: many; V gene: TRBV5-4; D gene: -; J gene: TRBJ2-7; CDR3 DNA: TGTGCCAGCAGCTCTCTCGCCGGGGGCCCCTTTCCCTACGAGCAGTACTTC; CDR3 protein: CASSSLAGGPFPYEQYF
clone size: -; V gene: TRBV9; D gene: -; J gene: TRBJ1-1; CDR3 DNA: TGTGCCAGCAGCCCCCGGGACGGGCAGAACACTGAAGCTTTCTTT; CDR3 protein: CASSPRDGQNTEAFF
clone size: many; V gene: TRBV2; D gene: TRBD1; J gene: TRBJ1-3; CDR3 DNA: TGTGCCAGCAGCGATATCAGGGGGCCGGGAAACACCATATATTTT; CDR3 protein: CASSDIRGPGNTIYF
clone size: many; V gene: TRBV20-1; D gene: -; J gene: TRBJ2-3; CDR3 DNA: TGCAGTGCAATGGGGAACACAGATACGCAGTATTTT; CDR3 protein: CSAMGNTDTQYF
clone size: many; V gene: TRBV18; D gene: TRBD1; J gene: TRBJ2-7; CDR3 DNA: TGTGCCAGCTCACCCGTGGGGGGAGGACAGGGTATCAACGAGCAGTACTTC; CDR3 protein: CASSPVGGGQGINEQYF
clone size: -; V gene: TRBV7-7; D gene: -; J gene: TRBJ2-1; CDR3 DNA: TGTGCTAGCAGCCCTAGTGCTGGGGGGGCTGGCAATGAGCAGTTCTTC; CDR3 protein: CASSPSAGGAGNEQFF
clone size: many; V gene: TRBV5-1; D gene: -; J gene: TRBJ1-4; CDR3 DNA: TGCGCCAGCAGCCCCGGGACTTGGGAAAAACTGTTTTTT; CDR3 protein: CASSPGTWEKLFF
clone size: many; V gene: TRBV19; D gene: -; J gene: TRBJ1-2; CDR3 DNA: -; CDR3 protein: CASTSATSGPYGYTF
clone size: -; V gene: TRBV6-1; D gene: -; J gene: TRBJ2-2; CDR3 DNA: TGTGCCAGCAGTGAAAGAGGGGGTACCGGGGAGCTGTTTTTT; CDR3 protein: CASSERGGTGELFF
clone size: many; V gene: TRBV6-2/TRBV6-3; D gene: -; J gene: TRBJ1-1; CDR3 DNA: TGTGCCAGCAGCCAGGGTGTAGGAGCTTTCTTT; CDR3 protein: CASSQGVGAFF
clone size: many; V gene: TRBV3-1; D gene: TRBD1; J gene: TRBJ1-2; CDR3 DNA: TGTGCCAGCAGCGTGGACAGGGCCTATGGCTACACCTTC; CDR3 protein: CASSVDRAYGYTF
clone size: many; V gene: TRBV20-1; D gene: -; J gene: TRBJ1-2; CDR3 DNA: TGCAGTGCTCGGGGAGTTACTGGCTACACCTTC; CDR3 protein: CSARGVTGYTF
clone size: -; V gene: TRBV12-3/TRBV12-4; D gene: -; J gene: TRBJ1-2; CDR3 DNA: TGTGCCAGCAGTTTGGAAGGAAGGGACTATGGCTACACCTTC; CDR3 protein: CASSLEGRDYGYTF
clone size: many; V gene: TRBV30; D gene: TRBD1; J gene: TRBJ2-5; CDR3 DNA: TGTGCCTGGAGTGGCCCCACAGGGGAAAGCAAGGAGACCCAGTACTTC; CDR3 protein: CAWSGPTGESKETQYF
clone size: -; V gene: TRBV4-1; D gene: TRBD2; J gene: TRBJ2-1; CDR3 DNA: TGCGCCAGCAGCCAAGTGGGGGGGGCCTACAATGAGCAGTTCTTC; CDR3 protein: CASSQVGGAYNEQFF